One sample yielded the 23 T cell receptor beta chains listed below, sequenced in a study of graft-versus-host responses after intestinal transplantation. The protocol was immunoSEQ multiplex PCR, while the TCRdb copy is restricted to in-frame clones and leaves out a portion. Of about 85,000 clones detected, roughly 90% appear once; the ten largest clones hold 7.6%. These receptors have no known antigen. The sample was unstimulated CD8+ T cells sorted from spleen or lymph node cells, taken before transplant. All receptors come from a human donor who was the organ donor for an intestinal transplant.

As to this clone: The sample has other DNA sequences that encode this CDR3 too. This chain uses TRBV4-1 with TRBJ2-7; no reliable D call. The CDR3 totals 13 residues. Germline CDR1 MGHRA, CDR2 YSYEKL. Trimming shortened V by 1 base and J by 3 bases, and 7 bases separated the two germline ends. The CDR3 reads CASSQGKGYEQYF. The CDR3 DNA is TGCGCCAGCAGCCAAGGAAAGGGCTACGAGCAGTACTTC.

This clone was detected only a few times. V usage is TRBV27 and J usage is TRBJ1-5, with unresolved D. Trimming left V 5 bases short and J 7 bases short, with 9 bases between. Germline CDR1 reads MNHEY; CDR2 reads SMNVEV (reference sequence). The CDR3 is made up of 12 amino acids. This chain's CDR3 is CASSPWGQPQHF. In DNA, the CDR3 is TGTGCCAGCAGTCCTTGGGGACAGCCCCAGCATTTT.

This chain links TRBV5-4 with TRBJ2-1; the D gene is possibly TRBD1 (5 bases). Germline CDR1 and CDR2: SGHNT and YYREEE (reference sequence). V was cut by 4 bases and J by 6 bases, with 8 bases left in between. This CDR3 is 12 amino acids long. CDR3 nucleotides: TGTGCCAGCAGCAGGGGCGGCAATGAGCAGTTCTTC. Protein product: CASSRGGNEQFF.

This clone has just one count. The chain is built from TRBV28 and TRBJ2-2; D gene ambiguous. The CDR3 sequence is 13 residues long. V dropped 2 bases and J dropped 5 bases, with 6 bases sitting between them. CDR1 and CDR2 (germline): MDHEN, SYDVKM. The CDR3 here is CASSLAQTGELFF. In nucleotides, the CDR3 is TGTGCCAGCAGTTTAGCCCAGACCGGGGAGCTGTTTTTT.

This chain connects TRBV11-2 to TRBJ2-7; TRBD2 agrees at 12 bases. The CDR3 has 15 amino acids. Germline values: CDR1 SGHAT, CDR2 FQNNGV. The V gene end was trimmed by 2 bases and the J gene end by 7 bases; junction bases not matched to a gene: 6. The CDR3: CASSLLAGGREEQYF. CDR3 DNA: TGTGCCAGCAGCTTACTAGCGGGGGGGAGGGAGGAGCAGTACTTC.

CDR3 bases: TGCGCCAGCAGCCAACAGGGGGAGGGATACTACGAGCAGTACTTC. It translates to CASSQQGEGYYEQYF. The chain couples TRBV4-1 to TRBJ2-5; D possibly matches TRBD1 or TRBD2 (7 bases each). The J call is in doubt because the DNA end fits TRBJ2-7 better. Germline V gene data show CDR1 as MGHRA and CDR2 as YSYEKL. The CDR3 has 15 amino acids.

V gene TRBV15 combines with J gene TRBJ1-3; 9 bases are shared with TRBD1. The CDR3 spans 17 residues. Germline values: CDR1 LNHNV, CDR2 YYDKDF (reference sequence). V gave up 5 bases and J gave up 2 bases; unmatched junction bases: 10. This CDR3 is CATSQALTGGTGNTIYF. The CDR3 region has the DNA TGTGCCACCAGCCAAGCTCTTACAGGGGGCACTGGAAACACCATATATTTT.

This clone has just one count. The CDR3 protein is CASSLSIDTTYEQYF. The CDR3 DNA reads as TGTGCCAGCAGTTTATCAATAGATACCACCTACGAGCAGTACTTC. This chain uses TRBV27 with TRBJ2-7; D gene ambiguous. This CDR3 spans 15 amino acids. Germline V gene data show CDR1 as MNHEY and CDR2 as SMNVEV (reference sequence). V dropped 0 bases and J dropped 2 bases, with 11 bases sitting between them.

J is TRBJ1-1 and V is TRBV7-9; TRBD1 agrees at 7 bases. CDR1 SEHNR and CDR2 FQNEAQ come from the germline V gene (reference sequence). The CDR3 has 12 amino acids. The ends lost 5 bases at V and 9 bases at J; junction bases unmatched: 6. CDR3: CASSQGVQQAFF. In nucleotides, the CDR3 is TGTGCCAGCAGCCAGGGGGTACAGCAAGCTTTCTTT.

V usage is TRBV7-2 and J usage is TRBJ2-1, with a possible D match to TRBD2 (7 bases). This CDR3 region has 17 residues. V was cut by 5 bases and J by 5 bases, with 22 bases left in between. Germline V gene data show CDR1 as SGHTA and CDR2 as FQGNSA. The CDR3 spells CASSRAGAVGINNEQFF. In nucleotides, the CDR3 is TGTGCCAGCAGCCGGGCGGGGGCCGTAGGGATTAACAATGAGCAGTTCTTC.

The chain employs TRBV11-2 and TRBJ1-2, with D unclear. Trimming shortened V by 7 bases and J by 0 bases, and 12 bases separated the two germline ends. This CDR3 has 14 residues. CDR1 is SGHAT and CDR2 is FQNNGV in the germline V gene. The CDR3: CASTQDVANYGYTF. The CDR3 DNA is TGTGCCAGCACCCAGGACGTCGCTAACTATGGCTACACCTTC.

The chain has TRBV9 and TRBJ1-4; 7 bases are shared with TRBD1. J lost 8 bases, V lost 0 bases, and 4 bases had no gene match. Germline V gives CDR1 SGDLS, CDR2 YYNGEE. The CDR3 loop spans 14 amino acids. CDR3 nucleotide sequence: TGTGCCAGCAGCGTAGGACAGGGAGAGGAAAAACTGTTTTTT. Protein: CASSVGQGEEKLFF.

J is TRBJ2-3 and V is TRBV5-6, with D perhaps TRBD1 (5 bases). Germline V lookup: CDR1 SGHDT, CDR2 YYEEEE. V was shortened by 3 bases and J by 0 bases, with 8 bases between the two germline ends. This CDR3 has 14 amino acids. CDR3 bases: TGTGCCAGCAGCTCCAGGGTCAGCACAGATACGCAGTATTTT. Amino acid sequence: CASSSRVSTDTQYF.

This sequence joins TRBV27 and TRBJ2-5; 8 bases line up with TRBD1. Germline trimming cut 8 bases from V and 3 bases from J; bases unmatched to any gene: 17. Germline CDR1 MNHEY, CDR2 SMNVEV (reference sequence). The CDR3 covers 17 residues. The DNA of the CDR3 is TGTGCCAGCTCAACCGACAGGGGTTCCTTTTTGAAAGAGACCCAGTACTTC. Protein product: CASSTDRGSFLKETQYF.

The chain has TRBV28 and TRBJ1-6; the D gene is possibly TRBD1 (6 bases). V lost 6 bases and J lost 6, with 15 bases in between. The CDR3 consists of 15 residues. Germline V lookup: CDR1 MDHEN, CDR2 SYDVKM. As DNA, the CDR3 is TGTGCCAGCAGACTACAGGGCACACTTAATTCACCCCTCCACTTT. Its protein product is CASRLQGTLNSPLHF.

Only one count was recorded for this clone. The rearrangement uses TRBV13 and TRBJ2-1; possibly TRBD2 for D (5 bases). V was pared by 1 base and J by 10 bases, with 5 bases between. This CDR3 has 11 residues. Germline assignment: CDR1 PRHDT and CDR2 FYEKMQ (reference sequence). CDR3 amino acids: CASSLAGEQFF. CDR3 DNA: TGTGCCAGCAGCTTAGCGGGAGAGCAGTTCTTC.

V is TRBV5-1 and J is TRBJ2-1, with TRBD2 matching over 11 bases. Unmatched junction bases numbered 3, after V lost 3 bases and J lost 4 bases. Germline V gene data show CDR1 as SGHRS and CDR2 as YFSETQ. The CDR3 consists of 15 residues. CDR3 DNA sequence: TGCGCCAGCAGCTCCGGGACTAGCGGTTACAATGAGCAGTTCTTC. Its translation: CASSSGTSGYNEQFF.

This chain connects TRBV21-1 to TRBJ2-3; the D call of TRBD2 is as the table states it, not checked on the DNA. TRBV21-1 corresponds to a pseudogene. The CDR3 sequence is 16 residues long. CDR3 residues: CASSKEVGSVTDTQYF. The CDR3 DNA follows: TGTGCCAGCAGCAAAGAGGTCGGGTCTGTGACAGATACGCAGTATTTT.

The chain combines TRBV5-6 with TRBJ2-1; D is possibly TRBD1 (6 bases). Looked up from germline, CDR1 is SGHDT and CDR2 is YYEEEE. With 4 bases removed from V and 3 bases from J, the gap between germline ends came to 17 bases. The length of the CDR3 is 16 residues. The chain's CDR3 is CASSTSLTGFYNEQFF. CDR3 bases: TGTGCCAGCAGCACCTCCCTGACAGGCTTCTACAATGAGCAGTTCTTC.

V gene TRBV9 combines with J gene TRBJ2-1; 8 bases are shared with TRBD1. The CDR3 is 16 amino acids. With V trimmed by 3 bases and J by 7 bases, 12 bases remained unmatched. CDR1 SGDLS and CDR2 YYNGEE come from the germline V gene. The CDR3 coding sequence is TGTGCCAGCAGCGGAATTGGACAGGGTACTCTAAATGAGCAGTTCTTC. It is translated as CASSGIGQGTLNEQFF.

The chain recombines TRBV30 with TRBJ2-5; D may be TRBD1 (5 bases). This CDR3 is built from 10 residues. Trimming stripped 8 bases from V and 11 bases from J, with 15 bases between. From germline, CDR1 is GTSNPN and CDR2 SVGIG (reference sequence). The CDR3 loop is CATDDSGQYF. DNA for the CDR3: TGTGCCACTGACGACTCAGGGCAGTACTTC.

This sequence joins TRBV7-9 and TRBJ1-2, with D possibly being TRBD1 (5 bases). The CDR3 contains 14 residues. Germline lookup yields CDR1 SEHNR and CDR2 FQNEAQ (reference sequence). Deletions cut 2 bases from V and 3 bases from J, with 10 bases between. The CDR3 loop reads CASSLRETDYGYTF. The CDR3 coding sequence is TGTGCCAGCAGCTTAAGAGAGACAGACTATGGCTACACCTTC.

The rearrangement joins TRBV5-6 to TRBJ2-3; D is uncertain. This CDR3 contains 12 residues. Per germline, CDR1 SGHDT and CDR2 YYEEEE. The V end was cut by 0 bases, the J end by 5 bases, with 4 bases between. CDR3 bases: TGTGCCAGCAGCTTGGTTGTAGATACGCAGTATTTT. Encoded protein: CASSLVVDTQYF.